The clone carrying this T cell receptor (beta chain) was seen a handful of times. Generated by immunoSEQ multiplex PCR, the TCRdb table keeps only in-frame clones and is missing some. The sample yields about 73,000 clones, 70% to 90% seen once. The CDR3 sequence is 15 residues long. Germline V gene lookup returns CDR1 SGDLS and CDR2 YYNGEE. V dropped 0 bases and J dropped 1 base, with 11 bases sitting between them. The source of the sample is a study of T cell responses to AZD1222 COVID-19 vaccine. This clonotype was sampled from an adult in good health. V is TRBV9 and J is TRBJ2-7, with D perhaps matching TRBD2 (6 bases). The sequences come from peripheral blood, collected on day 0 of AZD1222 vaccination. In DNA, the CDR3 is TGTGCCAGCAGCGTAGGTTTTAGCGGATCCTACGAGCAGTACTTC. Protein sequence: CASSVGFSGSYEQYF.